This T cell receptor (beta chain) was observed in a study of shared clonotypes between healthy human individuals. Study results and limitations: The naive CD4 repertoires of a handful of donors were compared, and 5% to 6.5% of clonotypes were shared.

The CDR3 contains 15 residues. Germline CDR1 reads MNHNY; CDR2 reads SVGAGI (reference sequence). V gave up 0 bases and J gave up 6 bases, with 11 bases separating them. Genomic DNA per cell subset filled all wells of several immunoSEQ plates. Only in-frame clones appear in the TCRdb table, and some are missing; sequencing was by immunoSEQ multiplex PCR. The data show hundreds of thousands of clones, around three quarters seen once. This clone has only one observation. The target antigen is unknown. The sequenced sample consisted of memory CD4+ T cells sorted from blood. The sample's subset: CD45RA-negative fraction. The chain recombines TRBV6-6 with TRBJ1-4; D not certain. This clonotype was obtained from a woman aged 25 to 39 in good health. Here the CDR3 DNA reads TGTGCCAGCAGTTACTCGGCGCAGCCTGATGAAAAACTGTTTTTT. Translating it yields CASSYSAQPDEKLFF.